These 11 T cell receptor beta chains were sequenced from one sample in a study of T cell responses to AZD1222 COVID-19 vaccine (dated by TCRdb to the early 2020s). The time point label for this specimen denotes: about 28 days (+/-7) after the second vaccine dose. The treatment or condition label on this specimen signifies: meningococcal conjugate vaccine given as trial control. Library preparation was by the immunoSEQ multiplex PCR assay. TCRdb limited this immuneACCESS table to in-frame rearrangements with V and J called. A share of clones is missing; checked studies link under half to unresolved V genes, and the rest is unexplained. This sample is represented by tens of thousands of clones; around 90% of them were singletons. The ten largest clones add up to less than 7% of the sample. The starting material was peripheral blood, obtained 28 days after the second dose of the MenACWY control vaccine. These receptors all stem from an adult who received the MenACWY meningococcal vaccine as a control.

V gene TRBV27 combines with J gene TRBJ2-2; D gene ambiguous. The ends were cut back, 4 bases at V and 2 bases at J, with 8 bases in the middle. Germline CDR1 is MNHEY and CDR2 is SMNVEV (reference sequence). The CDR3 extends over 14 amino acids. The CDR3 sequence is CASSSDLNTGELFF. The CDR3 DNA follows: TGTGCCAGCAGTTCGGACCTCAACACCGGGGAGCTGTTTTTT.

The chain uses TRBV19 and TRBJ2-3; tentative D call: TRBD1 (6 bases). This CDR3 has 14 residues. Germline assignment: CDR1 LNHDA and CDR2 SQIVND (reference sequence). Trimming cost V 3 bases and J 4 bases, with 11 bases left between them. CDR3 DNA sequence: TGTGCCAGTAGTATCGGGACACCCGCAGATACGCAGTATTTT. This encodes CASSIGTPADTQYF.

The CDR3 loop reads CASSLGTSAYEQYF. The CDR3 coding sequence is TGTGCCAGCTCACTCGGGACTAGCGCCTACGAGCAGTACTTC. V and J are TRBV18 and TRBJ2-7; TRBD2 matches at 10 bases. Germline CDR1 reads KGHSH; CDR2 reads LQKENI. The CDR3 length is 14 residues. With 4 bases clipped from V and 2 bases from J, the junction kept 2 bases outside the gene matches.

This chain uses TRBV6-1 with TRBJ1-6; maybe TRBD1 (5 bases). This CDR3 spans 13 amino acids. Germline lookup yields CDR1 MNHNS and CDR2 SASEGT. The V end lost 1 base, the J end lost 9 bases, and 7 bases lay between the germline ends. In DNA, the CDR3 is TGTGCCAGCAGTGAAGGGGGGGTTTCACCCCTCCACTTT. Encoded protein: CASSEGGVSPLHF.

The chain couples TRBV12-5 to TRBJ2-7, with D perhaps TRBD2 (6 bases). CDR3 length equals 14 residues. The germline CDR1 and CDR2 sequences are LGHNT and FRNRAP. V gave up 3 bases and J gave up 2 bases, with 11 bases separating them. CDR3 nucleotide sequence: TGTGCTAGTGGTTTAATAGCGGAGACCTACGAGCAGTACTTC. Its protein is CASGLIAETYEQYF.

The rearrangement links TRBV7-9 to TRBJ2-1, with 7 positions matching TRBD2. This CDR3 has 11 residues. The V and J ends lost 5 bases and 15 bases, in that order; junction bases with no gene match: 7. Germline CDR1 and CDR2: SEHNR and FQNEAQ (reference sequence). Written as DNA, the CDR3 is TGTGCCAGCAGCCACGACCCGGGGGGGTTCTTC. Translation gives CASSHDPGGFF. The whole variable domain, remainder taken from reference TRBV7-9 and TRBJ2-1, is DTGVSQNPRHKITKRGQNVTFRCDPISEHNRLYWYRQTLGQGPEFLTYFQNEAQLEKSRLLSDRFSAERPKGSFSTLEIQRTEQGDSAMYLCASSHDPGGFFGPGTRLTVL.

The chain combines TRBV14 with TRBJ1-3; TRBD1 is a possible D gene (5 bases). There are 15 residues in the CDR3. V gave up 4 bases and J gave up 1 base, with 11 bases separating them. Germline V gives CDR1 SGHDN, CDR2 FVKESK. The CDR3 is CASSLGTVSGNTIYF. Here the CDR3 DNA reads TGTGCCAGCAGCCTGGGGACCGTTTCTGGAAACACCATATATTTT.

The chain links TRBV9 to TRBJ1-1; 8 bases map to TRBD1. This CDR3 is built from 14 residues. Germline values: CDR1 SGDLS, CDR2 YYNGEE. V shed 2 bases, J shed 4 bases, and the junction held 4 bases outside the gene matches. The DNA for the CDR3 is TGTGCCAGCAGCGTTCAGGGGGCTGGCACTGAAGCTTTCTTT. Amino acids: CASSVQGAGTEAFF.

The chain combines TRBV2 with TRBJ1-4, with 7 positions matching TRBD1. Looked up from germline, CDR1 is SNHLY and CDR2 is FYNNEI. The CDR3 spans 13 residues. V lost 7 bases to trimming and J lost 7 bases; unmatched junction nucleotides: 6. The CDR3 DNA reads TGTGCCAGCACGGGCAGGGGGGGTGAAAAACTGTTTTTT. This encodes CASTGRGGEKLFF.

This chain uses TRBV24-1 with TRBJ1-5; D call uncertain. This CDR3 region has 13 residues. Germline CDR1 is KGHDR and CDR2 is SFDVKD. V lost 1 base to trimming and J lost 5 bases, with 5 bases between them. The chain's CDR3 is CATSDFGYQPQHF. The CDR3 region has the DNA TGTGCCACCAGTGATTTTGGGTATCAGCCCCAGCATTTT.

The chain carries TRBV11-2 and TRBJ2-1, with D maybe TRBD1 (6 bases). The CDR3 contains 15 residues. Germline CDR1 and CDR2: SGHAT and FQNNGV. Trimming pared 0 bases from V and 2 bases from J, leaving 8 bases between. Here the CDR3 reads CASSLEQGAYNEQFF. The CDR3 coding sequence is TGTGCCAGCAGCTTAGAACAGGGAGCCTACAATGAGCAGTTCTTC.